One sample yielded the 24 T cell receptor beta chains listed below, sequenced in a study of OX40 agonist ivuxolimab in advanced cancers. Some clones are missing from TCRdb's copy, which holds only in-frame ones; the method was immunoSEQ multiplex PCR. The sample yields roughly 100,000 clones, roughly nine tenths seen once. Sequenced here: CD4+ or CD8+ T cells sorted from blood, sampled in a trial of the OX40 agonist ivuxolimab. These receptors were obtained from an adult with an advanced solid tumor such as melanoma, head and neck, liver or kidney cancer.

The V gene is TRBV18, the J gene TRBJ2-7; D is possibly TRBD1 (5 bases). With 2 bases removed from V and 2 bases from J, the gap between germline ends came to 10 bases. The CDR3 loop spans 14 amino acids. The germline V gene has CDR1 KGHSH and CDR2 LQKENI. The CDR3 protein is CASSPARVPYEQYF. CDR3 bases: TGTGCCAGCTCACCAGCCAGGGTGCCCTACGAGCAGTACTTC. The complete variable domain, with remaining parts taken from reference TRBV18 and TRBJ2-7, reads NAGVMQNPRHLVRRRGQEARLRCSPMKGHSHVYWYRQLPEEGLKFMVYLQKENIIDESGMPKERFSAEFPKEGPSILRIQQVVRGDSAAYFCASSPARVPYEQYFGPGTRLTVT.

CDR3 in amino acids: CASSVVGRATYNEQFF. CDR3 DNA: TGTGCCAGCAGCGTAGTAGGTAGGGCCACCTACAATGAGCAGTTCTTC. This chain connects TRBV9 to TRBJ2-1, with D unclear. Deletions cut 0 bases from V and 2 bases from J, with 12 bases between. The CDR3 has 16 residues. The germline V gene encodes CDR1 SGDLS and CDR2 YYNGEE.

The chain links TRBV18 to TRBJ1-5; D is uncertain. The V end lost 2 bases, the J end lost 3 bases, and 5 bases lay between the germline ends. The germline gives CDR1 KGHSH, CDR2 LQKENI. This CDR3 has 13 residues. This chain's CDR3 is CASSPGPNQPQHF. The CDR3 region has the DNA TGTGCCAGCTCACCAGGTCCCAATCAGCCCCAGCATTTT.

The V and J genes are TRBV11-2 and TRBJ2-4; D remains ambiguous. The CDR3 has 15 amino acids. Trimming took 3 bases from V and 0 from J, leaving 9 bases between them. Germline V gives CDR1 SGHAT, CDR2 FQNNGV. Here the CDR3 reads CASSLNNLAKNIQYF. The CDR3 nucleotides read TGTGCCAGCAGCTTGAACAACTTAGCCAAAAACATTCAGTACTTC.

The genes are TRBV27 and TRBJ2-7, with TRBD1 matching 11 bases. The junction had 10 bases not matched to a gene; V was cut back by 6 bases and J by 3 bases. The CDR3 spans 16 residues. CDR1 is MNHEY, CDR2 SMNVEV, per germline (reference sequence). CDR3 nucleotide sequence: TGTGCCAGCAGCCCCTCCCGGACAGGGGGCTTCTACGAGCAGTACTTC. It translates to CASSPSRTGGFYEQYF.

The chain has TRBV7-2 and TRBJ2-1, with TRBD2 matching 8 bases. The CDR3 runs 15 residues. Germline CDR1 reads SGHTA; CDR2 reads FQGNSA. V dropped 4 bases and J dropped 5; count of bases not matched to a gene: 7. This chain's CDR3 is CASSSAGGGDNEQFF. Written as DNA, the CDR3 is TGTGCCAGCAGCTCCGCGGGAGGAGGTGACAATGAGCAGTTCTTC.

V is TRBV18 and J is TRBJ2-5; 7 nucleotides match TRBD2. V shed 0 bases, J shed 3 bases, and the junction held 7 bases outside the gene matches. Per the germline V gene, CDR1 is KGHSH and CDR2 is LQKENI. The CDR3 is 16 amino acids. The CDR3 DNA follows: TGTGCCAGCTCACCACCTCGTCTCGCGGGAGAAGAGACCCAGTACTTC. Translating it yields CASSPPRLAGEETQYF.

This clone was recorded a few times. CDR3 sequence reads: CASSQRTGTGQLEQFF. The CDR3 DNA sequence: TGTGCCAGCAGTCAACGGACCGGGACTGGACAACTTGAGCAGTTCTTC. This chain uses TRBV27 with TRBJ2-1; D may be TRBD2 (6 bases). Trimming took off 5 bases at V and 9 bases at J, with 23 bases between the two ends. This CDR3 region has 16 residues. Germline loops: CDR1 MNHEY, CDR2 SMNVEV (reference sequence).

J is TRBJ1-1 and V is TRBV29-1; a weak D match, TRBD1 (6 bases). Trimming removed 8 bases at V and 10 bases at J, with 17 bases between. This CDR3 comprises 11 residues. Germline loops: CDR1 SQVTM, CDR2 ANQGSEA. The CDR3 loop is CSTATGGGAFF. DNA of the CDR3: TGCAGCACCGCCACAGGAGGGGGAGCTTTCTTT.

This clone has a single count. The chain employs TRBV6-5 and TRBJ1-2, with D hard to call. This CDR3 is 12 amino acids long. Germline CDR1 reads MNHEY; CDR2 reads SVGAGI. V was pared by 2 bases and J by 6 bases, with 7 bases between. The CDR3 spells CASSYMGNGYTF. In DNA, the CDR3 is TGTGCCAGCAGTTACATGGGCAATGGCTACACCTTC.

The chain recombines TRBV18 with TRBJ1-1; the match to TRBD1 covers 7 bases. The V gene's germline CDR1 is KGHSH and CDR2 LQKENI. With 2 bases clipped from V and 0 bases from J, the junction kept 0 bases outside the gene matches. The CDR3 consists of 14 residues. The CDR3 region has the DNA TGTGCCAGCTCACCAGACAGGGTGAACACTGAAGCTTTCTTT. Amino acid sequence: CASSPDRVNTEAFF.

The chain joins TRBV11-2 to TRBJ2-7, with 7 bases that match TRBD1. The CDR3 is 15 amino acids. Germline CDR1 SGHAT, CDR2 FQNNGV. The trim removed 6 bases at V and 4 bases at J, leaving 12 bases unmatched. CDR3 in amino acids: CASRDPTGTRYEQYF. CDR3 nucleotides: TGTGCCAGCAGAGACCCGACAGGGACAAGGTACGAGCAGTACTTC.

This rearrangement joins TRBV9 to TRBJ2-7, with TRBD1 matching 8 bases. The CDR3 covers 13 residues. Germline CDR1 is SGDLS and CDR2 is YYNGEE. V shed 3 bases and J 6 bases; nucleotides not matched to a gene: 5. CDR3 nucleotide sequence: TGTGCCAGCAGCGCGGACAGGGTAGCCGAGCAGTACTTC. Amino acids: CASSADRVAEQYF.

This chain connects TRBV7-2 to TRBJ2-7, with TRBD2 identical over 12 bases. The CDR3 is 18 residues long. J gave up 2 bases and V 1 base, and 9 bases lay outside the gene matches. CDR1 is SGHTA, CDR2 FQGNSA, per germline. This CDR3 reads CASSLGVSSGGATYEQYF. The DNA for the CDR3 is TGTGCCAGCAGCTTAGGCGTTTCTAGCGGGGGGGCCACCTACGAGCAGTACTTC. Full variable domain (outside the CDR3, taken from reference TRBV7-2 and TRBJ2-7): GAGVSQSPSNKVTEKGKDVELRCDPISGHTALYWYRQSLGQGLEFLIYFQGNSAPDKSGLPSDRFSAERTGGSVSTLTIQRTQQEDSAVYLCASSLGVSSGGATYEQYFGPGTRLTVT.

The V and J genes are TRBV6-1 and TRBJ2-7; tentative D call: TRBD2 (6 bases). This CDR3 contains 14 residues. V was trimmed by 7 bases and J by 0 bases, leaving 13 bases between them. The germline V gene has CDR1 MNHNS and CDR2 SASEGT. The CDR3 sequence is CASTGTGSSYEQYF. The CDR3 DNA reads TGTGCCAGCACCGGGACTGGGAGCTCCTACGAGCAGTACTTC.

V gene TRBV27 combines with J gene TRBJ2-7; 14 positions agree with TRBD2. Germline trimming cut 2 bases from V and 3 bases from J; bases unmatched to any gene: 3. Germline V CDR1 and CDR2: MNHEY, SMNVEV (reference sequence). The CDR3 spans 16 residues. The CDR3 region is CASSLRGTSGSYEQYF. DNA for the CDR3: TGTGCCAGCAGTTTAAGGGGGACTAGCGGGAGCTACGAGCAGTACTTC.

The chain employs TRBV19 and TRBJ2-3; TRBD1 aligns across 8 bases. CDR1 is LNHDA, CDR2 SQIVND, per germline (reference sequence). This CDR3 has 17 residues. V lost 5 bases to trimming and J lost 0 bases; unmatched junction nucleotides: 10. The CDR3 is CASSPTGGGSSTDTQYF. The CDR3 nucleotides are TGTGCCAGTAGTCCCACAGGGGGAGGATCTAGCACAGATACGCAGTATTTT.

The genes are TRBV5-1 and TRBJ1-1; no clear D. This CDR3 is 15 amino acids long. V lost 0 bases and J 3 bases, leaving 12 bases between the germline ends. Germline CDR1 SGHRS, CDR2 YFSETQ. CDR3: CASSLGGFRDTEAFF. In nucleotides, the CDR3 is TGCGCCAGCAGCTTGGGCGGATTTAGGGACACTGAAGCTTTCTTT.

This clone occurred once. This sequence joins TRBV13 and TRBJ2-7; TRBD1 matches at 7 bases. V dropped 6 bases and J dropped 1; count of bases not matched to a gene: 3. CDR3 length: 13 amino acids. The germline gives CDR1 PRHDT, CDR2 FYEKMQ (reference sequence). CDR3 DNA sequence: TGTGCCAGCAGAGACAGGGTATCCTACGAGCAGTACTTC. Translated, it gives CASRDRVSYEQYF.

This clone is medium-sized in the sample. The CDR3 region is CASTLGRVGNQPQHF. The DNA for the CDR3 is TGTGCCAGCACACTGGGACGGGTGGGCAATCAGCCCCAGCATTTT. The V call is TRBV27, the J call TRBJ1-5, with D perhaps matching TRBD1 (5 bases). CDR3 size: 15 residues. The V end lost 7 bases, the J end lost 2 bases, and 15 bases lay between the germline ends. Per the germline V gene, CDR1 is MNHEY and CDR2 is SMNVEV (reference sequence).

This CDR3 reads CASSLGQGAGNGYTF. The CDR3 DNA follows: TGTGCCAGCAGCTTAGGTCAGGGGGCAGGAAACGGCTACACCTTC. The chain is built from TRBV7-9 and TRBJ1-2, with 8 bases aligning to TRBD1. The CDR3 is 15 amino acids. The trim removed 1 base at V and 8 bases at J, leaving 9 bases unmatched. Looked up from germline, CDR1 is SEHNR and CDR2 is FQNEAQ (reference sequence).

About this clone itself: It may be a read error: a sequence one base away is much more abundant. Other DNA sequences from this sample encode an identical CDR3 as well. The V call is TRBV7-9, the J call TRBJ1-1; unclear D gene. The CDR3 runs to 13 residues. The germline CDR1 and CDR2 sequences are SEHNR and FQNEAQ (reference sequence). CDR3 sequence reads: CASSLAGDTEAFF. The CDR3 DNA is TGTGCCAGCAGCCTAGCCGGGGACACTGAAGCTTTCTTT.

CDR3 residues: CASSFLPREILAKNIQYF. DNA for the CDR3: TGCGCCAGCAGCTTTCTCCCCCGCGAGATACTAGCCAAAAACATTCAGTACTTC. V and J are TRBV5-1 and TRBJ2-4; D is ambiguous. Trimming cost V 2 bases and J 0 bases, with 18 bases left between them. CDR1 is SGHRS and CDR2 is YFSETQ in the germline V gene. This CDR3 is built from 18 residues.

This clone has a count of ten or more. The chain uses TRBV7-9 and TRBJ2-2; tentatively, D is TRBD2 (7 bases). The germline V gene encodes CDR1 SEHNR and CDR2 FQNEAQ (reference sequence). V lost 8 bases and J lost 5, with 18 bases in between. The CDR3 loop spans 15 amino acids. This CDR3 reads CASPVPGGPTGELFF. For the CDR3, the DNA is TGTGCCAGCCCCGTACCGGGGGGCCCAACCGGGGAGCTGTTTTTT.